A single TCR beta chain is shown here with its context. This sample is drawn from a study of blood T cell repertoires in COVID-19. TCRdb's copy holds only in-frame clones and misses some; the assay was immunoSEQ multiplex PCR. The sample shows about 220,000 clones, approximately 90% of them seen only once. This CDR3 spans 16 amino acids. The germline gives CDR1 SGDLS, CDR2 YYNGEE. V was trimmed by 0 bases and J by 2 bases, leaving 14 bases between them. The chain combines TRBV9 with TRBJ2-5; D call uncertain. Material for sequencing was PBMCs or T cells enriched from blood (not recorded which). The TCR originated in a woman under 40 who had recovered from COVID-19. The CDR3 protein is CASSVGVVSLQETQYF. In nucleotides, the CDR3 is TGTGCCAGCAGCGTAGGAGTAGTCTCGCTTCAAGAGACCCAGTACTTC. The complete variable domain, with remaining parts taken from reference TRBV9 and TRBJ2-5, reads DSGVTQTPKHLITATGQRVTLRCSPRSGDLSVYWYQQSLDQGLQFLIQYYNGEERAKGNILERFSAQQFPDLHSELNLSSLELGDSALYFCASSVGVVSLQETQYFGPGTRLLVL.